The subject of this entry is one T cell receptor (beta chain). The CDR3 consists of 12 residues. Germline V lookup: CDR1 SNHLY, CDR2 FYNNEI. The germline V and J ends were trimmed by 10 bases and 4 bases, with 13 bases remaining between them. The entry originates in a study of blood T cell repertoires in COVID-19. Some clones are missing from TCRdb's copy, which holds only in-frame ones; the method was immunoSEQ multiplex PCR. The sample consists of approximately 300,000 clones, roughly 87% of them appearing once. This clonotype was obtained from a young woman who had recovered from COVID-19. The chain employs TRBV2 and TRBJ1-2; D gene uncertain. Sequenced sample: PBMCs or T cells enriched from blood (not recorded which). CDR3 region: CATRGGSYGYTF. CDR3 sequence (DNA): TGTGCCACCCGAGGAGGCAGCTATGGCTACACCTTC.